This TCR beta chain was observed in a study of T cell responses to AZD1222 COVID-19 vaccine. Regarding this clone: No antigen is known for it.

Measured with immunoSEQ multiplex PCR; TCRdb has only the in-frame clones, and not every one. The repertoire holds 150,000 to 160,000 clones, with roughly nine tenths as singletons. The V gene lost 1 base and the J gene lost 0 bases, with 13 bases spanning the gap. Looked up from germline, CDR1 is SGHAT and CDR2 is FQNNGV. This CDR3 has 16 amino acids. Findings and caveats of the study: The study reported that nearly half of spike-specific TCRs target unmutated variant regions. Spike-specific TCR depth and breadth grew after two AZD1222 doses. Vaccine-related CD4 TCRs covered spike, predominating at 160-218 and 743-854.

The chain combines TRBV11-2 with TRBJ2-7; D may be TRBD1 (6 bases). This sequence was found in an adult who received the AZD1222 COVID-19 vaccine. This specimen was peripheral blood, taken 28 days after the second AZD1222 dose. The CDR3 DNA reads as TGTGCCAGCAGCTTAGTCACAGGGCAGAGCTCCTACGAGCAGTACTTC. Amino acid sequence: CASSLVTGQSSYEQYF.